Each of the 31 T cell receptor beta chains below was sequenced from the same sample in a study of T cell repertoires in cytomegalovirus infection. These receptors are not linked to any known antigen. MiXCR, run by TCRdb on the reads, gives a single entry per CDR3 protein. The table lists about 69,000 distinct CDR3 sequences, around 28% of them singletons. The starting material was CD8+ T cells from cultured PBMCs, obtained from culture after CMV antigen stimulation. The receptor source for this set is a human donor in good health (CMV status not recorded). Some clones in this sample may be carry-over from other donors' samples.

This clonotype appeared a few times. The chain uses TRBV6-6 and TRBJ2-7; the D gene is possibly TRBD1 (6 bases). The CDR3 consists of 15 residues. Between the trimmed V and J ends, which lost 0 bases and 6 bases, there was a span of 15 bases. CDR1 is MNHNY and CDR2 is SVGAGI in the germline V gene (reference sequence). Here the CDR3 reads CASSYSSNRAGEQYF. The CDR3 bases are TGTGCCAGCAGTTACTCGAGTAACAGGGCGGGCGAGCAGTACTTC.

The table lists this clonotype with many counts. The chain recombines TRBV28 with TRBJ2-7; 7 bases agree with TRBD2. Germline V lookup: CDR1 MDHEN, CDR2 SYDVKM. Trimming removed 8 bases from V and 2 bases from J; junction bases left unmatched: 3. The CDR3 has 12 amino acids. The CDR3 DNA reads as TGTGCCAGCTCGGCGGGGGCCTACGAGCAGTACTTC. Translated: CASSAGAYEQYF. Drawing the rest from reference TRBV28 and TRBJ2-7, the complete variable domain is DVKVTQSSRYLVKRTGEKVFLECVQDMDHENMFWYRQDPGLGLRLIYFSYDVKMKEKGDIPEGYSVSREKKERFSLILESASTNQTSMYLCASSAGAYEQYFGPGTRLTVT.

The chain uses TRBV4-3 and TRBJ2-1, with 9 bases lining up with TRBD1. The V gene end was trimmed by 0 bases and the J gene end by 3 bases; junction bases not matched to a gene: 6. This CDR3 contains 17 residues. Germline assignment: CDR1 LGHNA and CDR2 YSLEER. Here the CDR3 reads CASSQDVDRGIYNEQFF. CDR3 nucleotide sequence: TGCGCCAGCAGCCAAGATGTGGACAGGGGTATCTACAATGAGCAGTTCTTC.

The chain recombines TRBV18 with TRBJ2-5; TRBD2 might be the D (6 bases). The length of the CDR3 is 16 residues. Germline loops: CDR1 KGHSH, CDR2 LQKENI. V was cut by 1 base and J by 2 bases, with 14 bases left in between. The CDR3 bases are TGTGCCAGCTCACCACAGGCGGGGATCGATCAAGAGACCCAGTACTTC. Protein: CASSPQAGIDQETQYF.

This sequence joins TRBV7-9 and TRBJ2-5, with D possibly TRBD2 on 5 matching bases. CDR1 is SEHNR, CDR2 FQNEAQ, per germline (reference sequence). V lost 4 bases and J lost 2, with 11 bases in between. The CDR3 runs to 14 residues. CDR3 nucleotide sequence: TGTGCCAGCAGCTCCGGACTTGCTCAAGAGACCCAGTACTTC. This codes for CASSSGLAQETQYF.

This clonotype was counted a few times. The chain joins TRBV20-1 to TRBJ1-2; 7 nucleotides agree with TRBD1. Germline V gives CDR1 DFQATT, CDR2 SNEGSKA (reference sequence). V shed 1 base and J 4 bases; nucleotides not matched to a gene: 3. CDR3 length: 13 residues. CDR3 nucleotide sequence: TGCAGTGCTAGAGTTCGACAGGGCTATGGCTACACCTTC. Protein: CSARVRQGYGYTF.

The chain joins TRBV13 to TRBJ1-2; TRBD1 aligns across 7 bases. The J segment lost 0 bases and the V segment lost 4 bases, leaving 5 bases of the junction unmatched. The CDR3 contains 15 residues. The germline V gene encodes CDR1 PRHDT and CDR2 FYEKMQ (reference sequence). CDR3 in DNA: TGTGCCAGCAGCTCCTGGGACAGAGCTAACTATGGCTACACCTTC. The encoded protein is CASSSWDRANYGYTF. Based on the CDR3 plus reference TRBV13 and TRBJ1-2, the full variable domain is AAGVIQSPRHLIKEKRETATLKCYPIPRHDTVYWYQQGPGQDPQFLISFYEKMQSDKGSIPDRFSAQQFSDYHSELNMSSLELGDSALYFCASSSWDRANYGYTFGSGTRLTVV.

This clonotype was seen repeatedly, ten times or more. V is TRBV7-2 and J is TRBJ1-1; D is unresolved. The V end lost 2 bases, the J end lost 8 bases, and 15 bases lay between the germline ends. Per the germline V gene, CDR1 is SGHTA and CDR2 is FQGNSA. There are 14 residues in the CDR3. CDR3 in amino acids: CASSLLIGLVEAFF. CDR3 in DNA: TGTGCCAGCAGCTTACTAATCGGCTTGGTCGAAGCTTTCTTT.

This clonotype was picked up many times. CDR3 protein: CASSFMGQETQYF. CDR3 sequence (DNA): TGTGCCAGCAGCTTTATGGGGCAAGAGACCCAGTACTTC. The V call is TRBV5-5, the J call TRBJ2-5; D call uncertain. CDR1 and CDR2 (germline): SGHKS, YYEKEE (reference sequence). The CDR3 runs to 13 residues. The germline V and J ends were trimmed by 2 bases and 2 bases, with 7 bases remaining between them.

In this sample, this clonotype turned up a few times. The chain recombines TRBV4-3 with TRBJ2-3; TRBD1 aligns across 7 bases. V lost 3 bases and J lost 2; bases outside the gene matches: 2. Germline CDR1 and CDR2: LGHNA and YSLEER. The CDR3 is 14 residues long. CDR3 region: CASSQGQYTDTQYF. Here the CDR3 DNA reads TGCGCCAGCAGCCAGGGACAGTACACAGATACGCAGTATTTT.

The CDR3 DNA reads TGTGCCAGTAAACAGGGGCGGGAAAAACTGTTTTTT. Translating gives CASKQGREKLFF. The J gene is TRBJ1-4, the V gene TRBV7-9, with 7 bases that match TRBD1. The CDR3 is 12 amino acids. Germline assignment: CDR1 SEHNR and CDR2 FQNEAQ (reference sequence). The trim removed 9 bases at V and 8 bases at J, leaving 6 bases unmatched. The entire variable domain, with the rest obtained from reference TRBV7-9 and TRBJ1-4, is as follows: DTGVSQNPRHKITKRGQNVTFRCDPISEHNRLYWYRQTLGQGPEFLTYFQNEAQLEKSRLLSDRFSAERPKGSFSTLEIQRTEQGDSAMYLCASKQGREKLFFGSGTQLSVL.

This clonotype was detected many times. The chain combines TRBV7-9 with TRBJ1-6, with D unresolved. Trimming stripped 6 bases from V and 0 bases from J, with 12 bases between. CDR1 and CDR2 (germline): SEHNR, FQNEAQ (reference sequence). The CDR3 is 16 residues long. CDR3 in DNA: TGTGCCAGCAGTTTCAAGACGGACTCCTATAATTCACCCCTCCACTTT. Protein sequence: CASSFKTDSYNSPLHF.

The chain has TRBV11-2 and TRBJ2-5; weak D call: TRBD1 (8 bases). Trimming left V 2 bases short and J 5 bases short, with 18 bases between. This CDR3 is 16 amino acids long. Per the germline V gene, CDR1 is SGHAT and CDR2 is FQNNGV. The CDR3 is CASSLTWEGQDETQYF. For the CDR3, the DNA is TGTGCCAGCAGCTTAACGTGGGAGGGACAGGATGAGACCCAGTACTTC.

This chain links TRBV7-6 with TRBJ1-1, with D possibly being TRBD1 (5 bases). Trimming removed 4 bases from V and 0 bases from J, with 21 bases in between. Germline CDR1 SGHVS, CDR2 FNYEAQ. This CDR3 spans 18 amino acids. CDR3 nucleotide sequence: TGTGCCAGCAGCTGGGGGAGGGGTCCTAAGGCGGTGAACACTGAAGCTTTCTTT. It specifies CASSWGRGPKAVNTEAFF.

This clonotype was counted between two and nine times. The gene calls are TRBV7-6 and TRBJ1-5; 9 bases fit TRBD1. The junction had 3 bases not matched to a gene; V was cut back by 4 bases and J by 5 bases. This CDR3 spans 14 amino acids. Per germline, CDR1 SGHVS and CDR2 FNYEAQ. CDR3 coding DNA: TGTGCCAGCAGCTCACAGGGGGCCGATCAGCCCCAGCATTTT. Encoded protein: CASSSQGADQPQHF.

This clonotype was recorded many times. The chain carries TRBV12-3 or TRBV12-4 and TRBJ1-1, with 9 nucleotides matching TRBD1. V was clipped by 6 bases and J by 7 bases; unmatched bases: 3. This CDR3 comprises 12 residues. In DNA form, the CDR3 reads TGTGCCAGCAGACAGGGGGCTCTTGAAGCTTTCTTT. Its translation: CASRQGALEAFF.

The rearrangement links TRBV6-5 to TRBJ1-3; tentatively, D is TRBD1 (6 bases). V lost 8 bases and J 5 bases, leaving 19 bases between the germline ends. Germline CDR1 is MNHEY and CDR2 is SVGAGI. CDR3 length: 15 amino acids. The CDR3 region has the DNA TGTGCCAGCTCAAACCGGGGGGGCGGAAGAAACACCATATATTTT. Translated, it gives CASSNRGGGRNTIYF.

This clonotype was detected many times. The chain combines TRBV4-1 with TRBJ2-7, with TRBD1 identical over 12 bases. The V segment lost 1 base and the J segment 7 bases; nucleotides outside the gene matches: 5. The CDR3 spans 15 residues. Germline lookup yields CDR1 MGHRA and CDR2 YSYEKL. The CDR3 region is CASSQGDRGHEEQYF. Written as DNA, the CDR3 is TGCGCCAGCAGCCAAGGGGACAGGGGGCATGAGGAGCAGTACTTC.

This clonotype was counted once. CDR3 in DNA: TGTGCCTGGAGTGGGTCCCGCGGGGTCGTGACTAACTATGGCTACACCTTC. It specifies CAWSGSRGVVTNYGYTF. This chain connects TRBV30 to TRBJ1-2; D gene uncertain. Germline CDR1 reads GTSNPN; CDR2 reads SVGIG (reference sequence). The CDR3 covers 17 residues. V was clipped by 1 base and J by 0 bases, with 18 bases between them.

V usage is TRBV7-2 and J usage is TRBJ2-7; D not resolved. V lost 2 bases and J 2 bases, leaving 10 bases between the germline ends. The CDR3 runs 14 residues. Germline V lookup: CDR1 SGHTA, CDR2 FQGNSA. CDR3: CASSLLHTAYEQYF. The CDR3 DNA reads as TGTGCCAGCAGCTTATTACATACCGCCTACGAGCAGTACTTC.

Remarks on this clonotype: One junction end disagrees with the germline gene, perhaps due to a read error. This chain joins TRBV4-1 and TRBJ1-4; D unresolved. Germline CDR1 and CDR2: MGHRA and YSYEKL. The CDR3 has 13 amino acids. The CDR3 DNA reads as TGTGCCAGCAGCCAACACAGAGGAGAAAAACTGTTTTTT. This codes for CASSQHRGEKLFF.

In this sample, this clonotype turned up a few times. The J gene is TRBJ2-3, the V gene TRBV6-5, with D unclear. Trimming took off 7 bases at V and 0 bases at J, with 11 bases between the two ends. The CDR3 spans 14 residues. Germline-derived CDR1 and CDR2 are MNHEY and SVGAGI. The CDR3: CASTAITSTDTQYF. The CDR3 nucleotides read TGTGCCAGCACCGCGATTACTAGCACAGATACGCAGTATTTT.

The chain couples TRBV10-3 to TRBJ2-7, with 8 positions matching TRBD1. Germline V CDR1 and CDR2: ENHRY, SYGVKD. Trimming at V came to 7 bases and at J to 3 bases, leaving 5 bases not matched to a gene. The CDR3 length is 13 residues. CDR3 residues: CAIKSGQGYEQYF. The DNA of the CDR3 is TGTGCCATCAAATCTGGACAGGGCTACGAGCAGTACTTC.

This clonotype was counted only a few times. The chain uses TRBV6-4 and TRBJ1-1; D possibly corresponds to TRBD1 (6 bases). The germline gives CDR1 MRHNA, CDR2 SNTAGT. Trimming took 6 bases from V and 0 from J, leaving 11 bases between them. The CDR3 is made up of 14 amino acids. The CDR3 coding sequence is TGTGCCAGCAGGGTAGACAGGTTGAACACTGAAGCTTTCTTT. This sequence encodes CASRVDRLNTEAFF.

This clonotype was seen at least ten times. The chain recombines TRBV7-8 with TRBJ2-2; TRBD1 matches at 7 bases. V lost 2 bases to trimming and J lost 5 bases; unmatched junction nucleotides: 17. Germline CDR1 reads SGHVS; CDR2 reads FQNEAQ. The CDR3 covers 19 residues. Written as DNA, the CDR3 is TGTGCCAGCAGCTTACTGAGGGACAGTGTAAATTATGGGACCGGGGAGCTGTTTTTT. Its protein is CASSLLRDSVNYGTGELFF. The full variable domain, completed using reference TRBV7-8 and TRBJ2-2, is GAGVSQSPRYKVAKRGQDVALRCDPISGHVSLFWYQQALGQGPEFLTYFQNEAQLDKSGLPSDRFFAERPEGSVSTLKIQRTQQEDSAVYLCASSLLRDSVNYGTGELFFGEGSRLTVL.

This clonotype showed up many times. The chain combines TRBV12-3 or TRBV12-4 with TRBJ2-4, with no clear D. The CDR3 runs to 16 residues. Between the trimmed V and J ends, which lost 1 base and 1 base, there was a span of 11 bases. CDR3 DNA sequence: TGTGCCAGCAGTTTAGGAAAGGGTCAGGCCAAAAACATTCAGTACTTC. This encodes CASSLGKGQAKNIQYF.

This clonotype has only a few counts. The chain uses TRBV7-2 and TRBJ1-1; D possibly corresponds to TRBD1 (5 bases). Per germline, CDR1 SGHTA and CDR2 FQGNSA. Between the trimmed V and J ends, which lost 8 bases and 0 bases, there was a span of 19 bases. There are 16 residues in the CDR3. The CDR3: CASGRQRDFMNTEAFF. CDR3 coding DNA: TGTGCCAGCGGCCGGCAACGGGACTTCATGAACACTGAAGCTTTCTTT. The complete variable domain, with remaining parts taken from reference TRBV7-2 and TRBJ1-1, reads GAGVSQSPSNKVTEKGKDVELRCDPISGHTALYWYRQSLGQGLEFLIYFQGNSAPDKSGLPSDRFSAERTGGSVSTLTIQRTQQEDSAVYLCASGRQRDFMNTEAFFGQGTRLTVV.

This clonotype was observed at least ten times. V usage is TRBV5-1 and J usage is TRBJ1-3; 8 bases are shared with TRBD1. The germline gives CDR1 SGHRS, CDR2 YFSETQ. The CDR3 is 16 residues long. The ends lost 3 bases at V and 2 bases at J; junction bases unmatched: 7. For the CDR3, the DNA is TGCGCCAGCAGCTCAACCGACAGGGGAACTGGAAACACCATATATTTT. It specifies CASSSTDRGTGNTIYF.

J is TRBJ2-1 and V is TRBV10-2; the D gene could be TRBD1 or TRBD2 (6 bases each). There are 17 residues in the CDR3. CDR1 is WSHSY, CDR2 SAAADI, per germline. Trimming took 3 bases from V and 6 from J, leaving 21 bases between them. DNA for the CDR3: TGCGCCAGCAGTGAACAAGGGGGAGGCTTATTGGGCAATGAGCAGTTCTTC. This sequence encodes CASSEQGGGLLGNEQFF.

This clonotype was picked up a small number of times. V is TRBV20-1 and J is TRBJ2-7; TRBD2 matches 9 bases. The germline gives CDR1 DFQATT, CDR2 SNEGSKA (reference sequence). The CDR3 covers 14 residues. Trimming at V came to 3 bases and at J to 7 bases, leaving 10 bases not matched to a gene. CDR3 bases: TGCAGTGCTAGCAGGACTAGCGAGTTGAGTGAGCAGTACTTC. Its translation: CSASRTSELSEQYF.

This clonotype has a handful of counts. CDR3 loop: CASSLRRQGSTDTQYF. The CDR3 nucleotides are TGTGCCAGCAGTTTACGGCGACAGGGTAGCACAGATACGCAGTATTTT. The chain is built from TRBV27 and TRBJ2-3, with 7 positions matching TRBD1. The germline V gene encodes CDR1 MNHEY and CDR2 SMNVEV (reference sequence). V lost 2 bases and J lost 0; bases outside the gene matches: 5. There are 16 residues in the CDR3.